The entry below gives a single TCR beta chain sequence along with its context. The data belong to a study of blood T cell repertoires in COVID-19. Clones were read by immunoSEQ multiplex PCR, and TCRdb kept only the in-frame ones, dropping some. This repertoire shows about 330,000 clones, roughly 87% found once; its top ten account for 0.9% to 1.2%. Sequencing used PBMCs or T cells enriched from blood (not recorded which). The source is a woman younger than 45 who had recovered from COVID-19.

The CDR3 loop reads CASREGSLGNSPLHF. For the CDR3, the DNA is TGCGCCAGCAGGGAGGGGTCCCTGGGGAATTCACCCCTCCACTTT. The genes are TRBV5-1 and TRBJ1-6; possibly TRBD1 for D (5 bases). This CDR3 spans 15 amino acids. Germline V lookup: CDR1 SGHRS, CDR2 YFSETQ. V lost 5 bases and J 7 bases, leaving 16 bases between the germline ends. Full variable domain (missing parts from reference TRBV5-1 and TRBJ1-6): KAGVTQTPRYLIKTRGQQVTLSCSPISGHRSVSWYQQTPGQGLQFLFEYFSETQRNKGNFPGRFSGRQFSNSRSEMNVSTLELGDSALYLCASREGSLGNSPLHFGNGTRLTVT.